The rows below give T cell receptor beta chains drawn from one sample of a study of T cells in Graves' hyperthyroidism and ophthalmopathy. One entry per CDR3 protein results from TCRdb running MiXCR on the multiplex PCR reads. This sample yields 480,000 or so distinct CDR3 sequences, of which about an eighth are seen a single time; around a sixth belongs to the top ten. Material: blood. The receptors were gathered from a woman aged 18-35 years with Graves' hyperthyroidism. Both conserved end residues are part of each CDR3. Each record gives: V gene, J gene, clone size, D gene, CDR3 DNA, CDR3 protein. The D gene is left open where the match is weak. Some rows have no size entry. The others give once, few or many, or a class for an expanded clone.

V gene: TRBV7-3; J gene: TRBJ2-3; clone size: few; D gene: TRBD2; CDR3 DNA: TGTGCCAGCAGCTTAATGGGACTAGCGGGAGCGGATACGCAGTATTTT; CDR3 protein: CASSLMGLAGADTQYF
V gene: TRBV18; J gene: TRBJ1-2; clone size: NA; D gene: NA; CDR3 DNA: TGTGCCAGCTCACCCTTCGATGACAGGAACTATGGCTACACCTTC; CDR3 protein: CASSPFDDRNYGYTF
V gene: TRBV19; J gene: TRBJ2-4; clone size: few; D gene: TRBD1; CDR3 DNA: TGTGCCAGTAGTATCCTGGGACAGGGAGTAAACATTCAGTACTTC; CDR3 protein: CASSILGQGVNIQYF
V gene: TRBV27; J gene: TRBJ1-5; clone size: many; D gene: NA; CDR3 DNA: TGTGCCAGCAGTGGGGCAGTGAGCAATCAGCCCCAGCATTTT; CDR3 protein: CASSGAVSNQPQHF
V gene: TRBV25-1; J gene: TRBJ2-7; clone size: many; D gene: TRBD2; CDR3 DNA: TGTGCCAGCAGTGACTCCCTAGCGGGAGTCCACGAGCAGTACTTC; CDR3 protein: CASSDSLAGVHEQYF
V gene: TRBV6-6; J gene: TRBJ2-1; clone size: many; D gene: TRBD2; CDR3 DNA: TGTGCCAGCAGTTACTCAGGGACTAGCTACGACGAGCAGTTCTTC; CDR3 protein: CASSYSGTSYDEQFF
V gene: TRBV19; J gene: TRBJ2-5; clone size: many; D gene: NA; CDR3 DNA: TGTGCCAAATATGAAGAAATCCAGGGACGGGGTCAAGAGACCCAGTACTTC; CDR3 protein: CAKYEEIQGRGQETQYF
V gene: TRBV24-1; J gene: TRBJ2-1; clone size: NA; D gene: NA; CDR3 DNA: TGTGCCACCAAGGGTTCGGAGTACAATGAGCAGTTCTTC; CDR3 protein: CATKGSEYNEQFF
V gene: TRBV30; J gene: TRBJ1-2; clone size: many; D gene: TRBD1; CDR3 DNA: TGTGCCTGGAGTGGAGGGGGCCTTGGCTACACCTTC; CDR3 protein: CAWSGGGLGYTF
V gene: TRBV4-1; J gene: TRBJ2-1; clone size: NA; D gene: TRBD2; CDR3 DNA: TGCGCCAGCAGCCAAGATCGCTCTAGCGGGAGTGGAGGCGATGAGCAGTTCTTC; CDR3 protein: CASSQDRSSGSGGDEQFF
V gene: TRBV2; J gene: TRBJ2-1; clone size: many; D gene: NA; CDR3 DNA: TGTGCCAGCAAATTGGAGACCAGCTCCTACAATGAGCAGTTCTTC; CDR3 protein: CASKLETSSYNEQFF
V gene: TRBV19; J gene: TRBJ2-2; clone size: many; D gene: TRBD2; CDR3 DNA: TGTGCCAGTAGTATGGGGAGGGTCGCCGGGGAGCTGTTTTTT; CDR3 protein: CASSMGRVAGELFF
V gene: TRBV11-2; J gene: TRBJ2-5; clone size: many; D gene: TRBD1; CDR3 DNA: TGTGCCAGCAGCCCGGGACAGGCAAGCCAGGGGGCCCAGTACTTC; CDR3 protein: CASSPGQASQGAQYF
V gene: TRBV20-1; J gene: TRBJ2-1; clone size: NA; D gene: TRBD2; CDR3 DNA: TGCAGTGCACTGACTAGCGGGAGGGCCTCCCCGGTCGATGAGCAGTTCTTC; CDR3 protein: CSALTSGRASPVDEQFF
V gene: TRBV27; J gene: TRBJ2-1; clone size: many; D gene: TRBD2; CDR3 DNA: TGTGCCACCAGTCCCTATGGCGGGAGAACCTACAATGAGCAGTTCTTC; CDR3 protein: CATSPYGGRTYNEQFF
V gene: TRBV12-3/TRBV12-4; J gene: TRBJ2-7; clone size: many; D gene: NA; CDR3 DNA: TGTGCCAGCAAGTGGCAGGGTGACTCCTACGAGCAGTACTTC; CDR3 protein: CASKWQGDSYEQYF
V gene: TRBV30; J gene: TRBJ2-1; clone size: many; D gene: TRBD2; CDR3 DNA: TGTGCCTGGAGTGTACGAATAGCGGGAGATGAGCAGTTCTTC; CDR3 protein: CAWSVRIAGDEQFF
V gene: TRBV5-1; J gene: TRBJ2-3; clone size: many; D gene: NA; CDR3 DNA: TGCGCCAGCAGCAAAGGACTTACGCAGAGCACAGATACGCAGTATTTT; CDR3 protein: CASSKGLTQSTDTQYF
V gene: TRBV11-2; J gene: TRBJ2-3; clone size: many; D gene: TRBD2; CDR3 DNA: TGTGCCAGCAGCTTAGGTGTGACTAGCCGCACAGATACGCAGTATTTT; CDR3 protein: CASSLGVTSRTDTQYF
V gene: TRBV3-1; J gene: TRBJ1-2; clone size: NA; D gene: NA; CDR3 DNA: TGTGCCAGCAGCCATGGGGGCCCCTATGGCTACACCTTC; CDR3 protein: CASSHGGPYGYTF
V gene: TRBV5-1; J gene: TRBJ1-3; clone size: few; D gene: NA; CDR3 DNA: TGCGCCAGCAGCTCCAGTTCAGGGACTGGAAACACCATATATTTT; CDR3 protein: CASSSSSGTGNTIYF
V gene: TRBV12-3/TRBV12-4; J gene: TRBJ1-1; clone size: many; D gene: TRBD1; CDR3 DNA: TGTGCCAGCAGATCTACTTCCGGGACAGGGGGCTTGAGGGCTGAAGCTTTCTTT; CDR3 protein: CASRSTSGTGGLRAEAFF
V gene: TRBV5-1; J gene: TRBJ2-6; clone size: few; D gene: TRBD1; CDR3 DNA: TGCGCCAGCAGCCTACAGGGGCTGTCTGGGGCCAACGTCCTGACTTTC; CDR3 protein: CASSLQGLSGANVLTF
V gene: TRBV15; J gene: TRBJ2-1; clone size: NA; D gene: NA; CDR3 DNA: TGTGCCACCAGCTCTAGCCGGGACAACCTCTACAATGAGCAGTTCTTC; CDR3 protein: CATSSSRDNLYNEQFF
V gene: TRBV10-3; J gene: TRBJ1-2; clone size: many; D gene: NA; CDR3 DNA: TGTGCCATCAGCAGCAGGGATTACTCTAACTATGGCTACACCTTC; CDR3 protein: CAISSRDYSNYGYTF
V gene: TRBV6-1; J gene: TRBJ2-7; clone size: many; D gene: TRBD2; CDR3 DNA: TGTGCCAGCAGTGGGGGAGGACTAGCGGGATCCTACGAGCAGTACTTC; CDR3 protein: CASSGGGLAGSYEQYF
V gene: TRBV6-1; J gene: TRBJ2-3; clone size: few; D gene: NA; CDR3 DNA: TGTGCCAGCAGTGAACTACCGGGCACAACCCGAGATACGCAGTATTTT; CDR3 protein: CASSELPGTTRDTQYF
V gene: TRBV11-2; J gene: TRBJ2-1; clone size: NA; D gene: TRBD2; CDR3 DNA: TGTGCCAGCAGCCAGATGGCGGGAGGCCTTTTATATGAGCAGTTCTTC; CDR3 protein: CASSQMAGGLLYEQFF
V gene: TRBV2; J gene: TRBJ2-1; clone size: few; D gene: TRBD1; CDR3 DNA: TGTGCCAGCAGAACGGACAGGGTAACCTACAATGAGCAGTTCTTC; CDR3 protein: CASRTDRVTYNEQFF
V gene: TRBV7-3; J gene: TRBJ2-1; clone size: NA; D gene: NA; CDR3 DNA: TGTGCCAGCAGCCGAGTCGAGGGACCTCAGTTCTTC; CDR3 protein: CASSRVEGPQFF
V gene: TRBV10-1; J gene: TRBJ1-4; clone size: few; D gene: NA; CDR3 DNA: TGCGCCAGCAGTGACGGGGGAGGTAATGAAAAACTGTTTTTT; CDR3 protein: CASSDGGGNEKLFF
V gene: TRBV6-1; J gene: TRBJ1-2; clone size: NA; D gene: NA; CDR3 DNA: TGTGCCAGCAGCTGGCAGAGTTACTATGGCTACACCTTC; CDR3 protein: CASSWQSYYGYTF
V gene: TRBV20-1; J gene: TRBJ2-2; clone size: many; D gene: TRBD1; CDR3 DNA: TGCAGTGCTCGCCGACGGGACAGGGTTGGATCTGGGGAGCTGTTTTTT; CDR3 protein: CSARRRDRVGSGELFF
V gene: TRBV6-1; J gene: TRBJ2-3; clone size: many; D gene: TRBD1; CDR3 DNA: TGTGCCAGCAGGGGGGACAGAGGCACAGATACGCAGTATTTT; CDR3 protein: CASRGDRGTDTQYF
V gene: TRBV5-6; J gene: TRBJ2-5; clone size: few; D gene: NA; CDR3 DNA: TGTGCCAGCAGCGAACCAGCAGGTGCGGCCCAGTACTTC; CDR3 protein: CASSEPAGAAQYF
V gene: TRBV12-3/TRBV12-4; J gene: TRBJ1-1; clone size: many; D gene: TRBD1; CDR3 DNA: TGTGCCAGCAGTTTGGGACAGGGGCTCACTGAAGCTTTCTTT; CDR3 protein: CASSLGQGLTEAFF
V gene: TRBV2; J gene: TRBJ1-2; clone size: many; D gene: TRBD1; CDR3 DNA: TGTGCCAGCAGTGAAGCGCAAGGGGGCATCTATGGCTACACCTTC; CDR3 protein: CASSEAQGGIYGYTF
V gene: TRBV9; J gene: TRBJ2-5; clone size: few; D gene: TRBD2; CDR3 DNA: TGTGCCAGCAGCGTGCGGGACCGAGCGGGAGGTGGAGAGACCCAGTACTTC; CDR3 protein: CASSVRDRAGGGETQYF
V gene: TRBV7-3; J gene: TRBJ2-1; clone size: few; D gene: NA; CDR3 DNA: TGTGCCAGCAGCTTAAACGACGGGAAGCAGTTCTTC; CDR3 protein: CASSLNDGKQFF
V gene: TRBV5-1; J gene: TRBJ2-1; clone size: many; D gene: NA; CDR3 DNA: TGCGCCAGCAGGCCTGAGCAGGGAAGCTCCTACAATGAGCAGTTCTTC; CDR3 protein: CASRPEQGSSYNEQFF
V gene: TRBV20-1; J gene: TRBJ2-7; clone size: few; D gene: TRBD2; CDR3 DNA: TGCAGTGCCCGTGGGACTACCTCCTACGAGCAGTACTTC; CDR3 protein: CSARGTTSYEQYF
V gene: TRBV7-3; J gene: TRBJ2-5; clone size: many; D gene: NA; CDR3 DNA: TGTGCCAGCAGCTTTGGTGGTACGGAGACCCAGTACTTC; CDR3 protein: CASSFGGTETQYF
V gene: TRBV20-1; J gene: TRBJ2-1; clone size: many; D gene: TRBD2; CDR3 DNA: TGCAGTGCTAGAGGGGGGGCTAGCGGGAGGGGTTCCTACAATGAGCAGTTCTTC; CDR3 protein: CSARGGASGRGSYNEQFF
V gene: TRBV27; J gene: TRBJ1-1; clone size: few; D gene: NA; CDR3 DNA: TGTGCCAGCAGTCCCAACTCCCGACAGGCTTTAGCTTTCTTT; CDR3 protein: CASSPNSRQALAFF
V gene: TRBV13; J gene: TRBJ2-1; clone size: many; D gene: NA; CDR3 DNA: TGTGCCAGCAGCCCTACGGGAGAAGGAAAGTTCTTC; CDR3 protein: CASSPTGEGKFF
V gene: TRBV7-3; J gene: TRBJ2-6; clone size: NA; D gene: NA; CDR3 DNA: TGTGCCAGCAGCTCCGGTGGGGGCTCTGGGGCCAACGTCCTGACTTTC; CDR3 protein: CASSSGGGSGANVLTF
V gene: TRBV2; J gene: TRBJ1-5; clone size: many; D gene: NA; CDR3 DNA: TGTGCCAGCTGCCGGGACAACAATCAGCCCCAGCATTTT; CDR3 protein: CASCRDNNQPQHF
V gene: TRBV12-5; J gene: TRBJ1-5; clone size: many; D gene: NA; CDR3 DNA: TGTGCTAGTGGCGGGTCCACCTACAATCAGCCCCAGCATTTT; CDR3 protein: CASGGSTYNQPQHF
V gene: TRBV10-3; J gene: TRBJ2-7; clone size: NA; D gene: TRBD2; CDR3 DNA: TGTGCCATCAGCCCTCTCCCCCTAGCGGGTGGGTACGAGCAGTACTTC; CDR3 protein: CAISPLPLAGGYEQYF
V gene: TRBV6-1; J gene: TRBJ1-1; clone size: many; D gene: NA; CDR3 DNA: TGTGCCAGCAGTAGAGGGATCTCGAACACTGAAGCTTTCTTT; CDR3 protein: CASSRGISNTEAFF
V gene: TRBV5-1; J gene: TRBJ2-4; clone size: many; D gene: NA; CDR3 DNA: TGCGCCAGCAGCTTTGGTCTTAACCAGAACATTCAGTACTTC; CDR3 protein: CASSFGLNQNIQYF
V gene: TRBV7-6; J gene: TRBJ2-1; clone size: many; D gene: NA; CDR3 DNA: TGTGCCAGCAGCCAACTAGGCCTCCACAATGAGCAGTTCTTC; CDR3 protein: CASSQLGLHNEQFF